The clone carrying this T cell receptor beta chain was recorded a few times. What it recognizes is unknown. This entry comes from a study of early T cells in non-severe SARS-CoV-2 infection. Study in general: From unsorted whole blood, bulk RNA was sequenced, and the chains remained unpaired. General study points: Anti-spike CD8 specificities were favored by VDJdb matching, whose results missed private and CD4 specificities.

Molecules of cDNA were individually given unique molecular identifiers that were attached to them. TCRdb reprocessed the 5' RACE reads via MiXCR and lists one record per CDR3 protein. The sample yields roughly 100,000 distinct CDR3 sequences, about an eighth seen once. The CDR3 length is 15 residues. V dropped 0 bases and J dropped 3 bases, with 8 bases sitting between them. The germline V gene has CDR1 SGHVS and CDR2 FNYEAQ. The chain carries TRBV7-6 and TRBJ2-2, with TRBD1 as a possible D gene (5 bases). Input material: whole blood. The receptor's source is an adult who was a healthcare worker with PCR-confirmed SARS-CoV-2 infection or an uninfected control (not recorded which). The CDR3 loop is CASSLASRDTGELFF. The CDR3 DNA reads TGTGCCAGCAGCTTAGCCAGCAGGGACACCGGGGAGCTGTTTTTT.